This T cell receptor (beta chain) was documented in a study of identical twins. Study-wide results and limits: Out-of-frame beta sequences exhibited a weaker degree of excess twin sharing.

A remark on this clonotype: Its matching antigen is unknown.

cDNA molecules carried unique molecular identifiers, and template switching added a universal primer site. TCRdb used MiXCR to reprocess the 5' RACE reads, holding one entry per CDR3 protein. The data hold hundreds of thousands of distinct CDR3 sequences, with 15% to 20% observed a single time. The sample was also reused in another study, on T cells expressing NK-cell markers. As reported in that work: The TCR beta repertoires were obtained from sorted CD3+CD56+NKG2C+, CD3+CD56+NKG2C- and CD3+CD56-NKG2C+ T cells. Uncertainty persisted over the HCMV specificity of expanded NKG2C+ T cell clones.

Sequenced input: PBMCs. This receptor was taken from a woman under 30 in good health.

CDR3 sequence: CASEGVAGEVNEQFF. Here the CDR3 DNA reads TGTGCCTCCGAGGGGGTAGCGGGAGAAGTCAATGAGCAGTTCTTC. This chain links TRBV7-2 with TRBJ2-1; 9 positions match TRBD2. The germline V gene encodes CDR1 SGHTA and CDR2 FQGNSA. The V gene end was trimmed by 11 bases and the J gene end by 6 bases; junction bases not matched to a gene: 14. The CDR3 runs 15 residues.